This T cell receptor (beta chain) was sequenced in a study of T cell responses to AZD1222 COVID-19 vaccine. Whole-study findings and limits: Along spike, vaccine-associated CD4 TCRs were found throughout, with dominance at 160-218 and 743-854. At baseline, seropositivity was found in only a handful of AZD1222 recipients. Clonal diversity was possibly underestimated, and the donors were mostly white British, with more females. Close to half of spike-specific TCRs reportedly recognize unmutated variant regions.

Method: immunoSEQ multiplex PCR; TCRdb's copy keeps in-frame clones and lacks some. The table lists about 54,000 clones, roughly 90% of them singletons. The CDR3 is made up of 16 amino acids. V was pared by 1 base and J by 1 base, with 5 bases of the junction left unmatched. Per germline, CDR1 MNHEY and CDR2 SVGAGI. A note on this clone: Its specificity is unknown.

Specimen: peripheral blood, collected 28 days after the second AZD1222 dose. This clonotype originated in an adult who received the AZD1222 COVID-19 vaccine. The chain employs TRBV6-5 and TRBJ1-1; 8 nucleotides align to TRBD1. CDR3 residues: CASSYYLGTGNTEAFF. CDR3 DNA sequence: TGTGCCAGCAGTTACTATCTCGGGACAGGGAACACTGAAGCTTTCTTT.